The 13 T cell receptor beta chains presented below share a single source sample, sequenced in a study of CD8+CD57+ T cells in acquired aplastic anemia. Profiling of TCR beta VDJ combinations and CDR3 sequences used genomic DNA as template. TCRdb processed the reads anew with MiXCR; each CDR3 protein has one entry. The sample carries 150,000 to 200,000 distinct CDR3 sequences, 55% to 80% recorded once. Source material: sorted CD4+, CD8+, or CD8+CD57+ T cells (not recorded which) from PBMCs. The receptors here all came from a human donor in good health.

V gene TRBV24-1 combines with J gene TRBJ2-3; no clear D. The ends were cut back, 5 bases at V and 4 bases at J, with 6 bases in the middle. Germline CDR1 KGHDR, CDR2 SFDVKD. The CDR3 contains 12 residues. CDR3 region: CATSVGPDTQYF. As DNA, the CDR3 is TGTGCCACCAGTGTTGGGCCAGATACGCAGTATTTT.

This clonotype was detected only a few times. This sequence joins TRBV5-8 and TRBJ2-7; 7 positions match TRBD1. Germline CDR1 and CDR2: SGHTS and YDEGEE. The CDR3 contains 13 residues. Trimming removed 3 bases from V and 0 bases from J; junction bases left unmatched: 0. The CDR3 bases are TGTGCCAGCAGCTGGGACAGCTCCTACGAGCAGTACTTC. As protein: CASSWDSSYEQYF.

The CDR3 is CASSLGDRGSEQYF. CDR3 bases: TGTGCCAGCAGCTTAGGGGACAGGGGCTCCGAGCAGTACTTC. The rearrangement joins TRBV7-9 to TRBJ2-7; the match to TRBD1 covers 10 bases. The CDR3 is 14 amino acids. V dropped 1 base and J dropped 6; count of bases not matched to a gene: 3. Germline loops: CDR1 SEHNR, CDR2 FQNEAQ (reference sequence).

The chain has TRBV2 and TRBJ2-1; 11 nucleotides match TRBD2. CDR1 and CDR2 (germline): SNHLY, FYNNEI. This CDR3 spans 16 amino acids. V was clipped by 2 bases and J by 8 bases; unmatched bases: 8. The CDR3: CASSERVAGGLDEQFF. CDR3 nucleotide sequence: TGTGCCAGCAGTGAAAGGGTAGCGGGGGGGCTGGATGAGCAGTTCTTC.

This clonotype was seen only a few times. The chain combines TRBV5-1 with TRBJ1-6; TRBD1 agrees at 10 bases. The CDR3 contains 16 residues. Germline V gene sequence: CDR1 SGHRS, CDR2 YFSETQ. Germline trimming cut 4 bases from V and 9 bases from J; bases unmatched to any gene: 10. The DNA of the CDR3 is TGCGCCAGCAGCGACAGGGGGCACCTACCTAGTTCACCCCTCCACTTT. It specifies CASSDRGHLPSSPLHF. Together with reference TRBV5-1 and TRBJ1-6, the CDR3 gives the full variable domain: KAGVTQTPRYLIKTRGQQVTLSCSPISGHRSVSWYQQTPGQGLQFLFEYFSETQRNKGNFPGRFSGRQFSNSRSEMNVSTLELGDSALYLCASSDRGHLPSSPLHFGNGTRLTVT.

The J gene is TRBJ2-1, the V gene TRBV24-1; 11 nucleotides align to TRBD1. The CDR3 extends over 19 amino acids. The V and J ends lost 5 bases and 4 bases, in that order; junction bases with no gene match: 15. Germline V lookup: CDR1 KGHDR, CDR2 SFDVKD. CDR3 in amino acids: CATSAREDRGPGSYNEQFF. Written as DNA, the CDR3 is TGTGCCACCAGTGCTAGAGAGGACAGGGGGCCCGGGTCGTACAATGAGCAGTTCTTC.

This clonotype was counted only a few times. The J gene is TRBJ2-3, the V gene TRBV2; D remains unclear. V lost 7 bases and J 9 bases, leaving 14 bases between the germline ends. The CDR3 length is 12 residues. Germline assignment: CDR1 SNHLY and CDR2 FYNNEI. CDR3 in DNA: TGTGCCAGCACGCTACTCGTAGGGACGCAGTATTTT. Protein sequence: CASTLLVGTQYF.

This clonotype was seen a few times. The V and J genes are TRBV5-1 and TRBJ2-7, with D maybe TRBD1 (5 bases). The germline V gene has CDR1 SGHRS and CDR2 YFSETQ. Trimming took 2 bases from V and 1 from J, leaving 10 bases between them. The CDR3 totals 14 residues. The CDR3 coding sequence is TGCGCCAGCAGCTTACCGGACACTTCCTACGAGCAGTACTTC. Amino acids: CASSLPDTSYEQYF.

Regarding this clonotype: This clone may be a read error of a much larger clone one base away. The chain joins TRBV10-3 to TRBJ1-6, with 9 bases aligning to TRBD1. CDR1 and CDR2 from the germline V gene are ENHRY and SYGVKD. This CDR3 is 17 amino acids long. The CDR3: CTSSESFMGQGNSPLHF. Here the CDR3 DNA reads TGTACCAGCAGTGAATCTTTTATGGGACAGGGAAATTCACCCCTCCACTTT.

Ten or more counts support this clonotype. The chain couples TRBV9 to TRBJ2-7, with 7 bases aligning to TRBD2. The CDR3 runs to 15 residues. Trimming took 0 bases from V and 1 from J; bases not matched to a gene: 4. The V gene's germline CDR1 is SGDLS and CDR2 YYNGEE. This chain's CDR3 is CASSVGAGGSYEQYF. Here the CDR3 DNA reads TGTGCCAGCAGCGTAGGTGCCGGGGGGTCCTACGAGCAGTACTTC.

As to this clonotype: A much bigger clone sits one base away, suggesting this may be a read error. Since no conserved phenylalanine or tryptophan closes the CDR3, a read error is the likely cause. This chain links TRBV4-1 with TRBJ2-5; TRBD2 is a possible D gene (5 bases). Germline loops: CDR1 MGHRA, CDR2 YSYEKL. The CDR3 sequence is 17 residues long. V lost 0 bases and J 5 bases, leaving 19 bases between the germline ends. The DNA of the CDR3 is TGCGCCAGCAGCCAAGATCGGAGAGGCCACGGGGTGGAGACCCAGTACTCC. This translates into CASSQDRRGHGVETQYS.

This clonotype was picked up many times. The V and J genes are TRBV7-6 and TRBJ1-6, with D possibly TRBD1 on 5 matching bases. Germline V lookup: CDR1 SGHVS, CDR2 FNYEAQ. The CDR3 contains 15 residues. V lost 5 bases to trimming and J lost 0 bases, with 8 bases between them. The DNA of the CDR3 is TGTGCCAGCAGCGATGGGGGCTCCTATAATTCACCCCTCCACTTT. It specifies CASSDGGSYNSPLHF. Full variable domain (missing parts from reference TRBV7-6 and TRBJ1-6): GAGVSQSPRYKVTKRGQDVALRCDPISGHVSLYWYRQALGQGPEFLTYFNYEAQQDKSGLPNDRFSAERPEGSISTLTIQRTEQRDSAMYRCASSDGGSYNSPLHFGNGTRLTVT.

This rearrangement joins TRBV7-6 to TRBJ2-3; the match to TRBD2 covers 8 bases. CDR1 and CDR2 (germline): SGHVS, FNYEAQ. The CDR3 consists of 14 residues. V lost 4 bases, J lost 5 bases, and 5 bases stayed unmatched. The CDR3 nucleotides read TGTGCCAGCAGCTCCGGGGGGGGCAAAGATACGCAGTATTTT. Protein sequence: CASSSGGGKDTQYF.